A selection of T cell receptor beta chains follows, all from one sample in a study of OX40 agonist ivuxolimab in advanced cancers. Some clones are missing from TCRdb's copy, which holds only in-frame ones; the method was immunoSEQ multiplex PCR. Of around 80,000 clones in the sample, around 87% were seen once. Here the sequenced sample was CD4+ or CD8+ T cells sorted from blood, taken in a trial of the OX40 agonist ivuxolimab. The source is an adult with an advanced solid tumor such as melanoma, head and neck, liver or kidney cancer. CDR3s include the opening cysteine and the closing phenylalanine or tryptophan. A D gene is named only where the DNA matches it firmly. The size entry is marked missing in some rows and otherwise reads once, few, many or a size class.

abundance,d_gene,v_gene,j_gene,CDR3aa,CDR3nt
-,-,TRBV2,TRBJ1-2,CASRDYLLGRGVTF,TGTGCCAGCAGGGACTACCTTTTGGGACGGGGGGTAACCTTC
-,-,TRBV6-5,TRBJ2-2,CAHGDTGELFF,TGTGCCCACGGGGACACCGGGGAGCTGTTTTTT
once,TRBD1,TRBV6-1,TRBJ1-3,CASSERTGGSGNTIYF,TGTGCCAGCAGTGAAAGGACAGGGGGCTCTGGAAACACCATATATTTT
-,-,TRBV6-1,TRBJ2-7,CASSDLGTSYEQYF,TGTGCCAGCAGTGACCTCGGGACATCTTACGAGCAGTACTTC
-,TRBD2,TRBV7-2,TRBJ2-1,CASSFSGSPYNEQFF,TGTGCCAGCAGCTTCAGCGGGAGCCCCTACAATGAGCAGTTCTTC
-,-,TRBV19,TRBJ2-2,CASRSGTHNTGELFF,TGTGCCAGTCGGTCCGGGACACACAACACCGGGGAGCTGTTTTTT
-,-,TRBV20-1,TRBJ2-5,CSAMGETQYF,TGCAGTGCTATGGGAGAGACCCAGTACTTC
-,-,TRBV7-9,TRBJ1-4,CASSLDTGNNEKLFF,TGTGCCAGCAGCTTAGACACGGGAAATAATGAAAAACTGTTTTTT
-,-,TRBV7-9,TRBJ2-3,CASSLPEGTSWGTDTQYF,TGTGCCAGCAGCTTACCCGAGGGAACTTCCTGGGGCACAGATACGCAGTATTTT
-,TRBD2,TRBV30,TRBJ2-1,CAWSLIAGGNHNEQFF,TGTGCCTGGAGCCTAATAGCGGGAGGAAACCACAATGAGCAGTTCTTC
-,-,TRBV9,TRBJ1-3,CASSAQGNTIYF,TGTGCCAGCAGCGCCCAGGGAAACACCATATATTTT
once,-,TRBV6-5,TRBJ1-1,CASSYSGAEAFF,TGTGCCAGCAGTTACTCGGGGGCTGAAGCTTTCTTT
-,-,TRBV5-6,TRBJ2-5,CASSLRQLGGETQYF,TGTGCCAGCAGCTTGAGACAGTTGGGGGGAGAGACCCAGTACTTC
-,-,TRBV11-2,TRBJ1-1,CASSSQAVGTEAFF,TGTGCCAGCAGCTCACAGGCGGTTGGGACTGAAGCTTTCTTT
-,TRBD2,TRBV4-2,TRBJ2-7,CASSQPTGTSYEQYF,TGTGCCAGCAGCCAGCCCACAGGGACTAGCTACGAGCAGTACTTC
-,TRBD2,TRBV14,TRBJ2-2,CASSQDGSGAYTGELFF,TGTGCCAGCAGCCAAGATGGTAGCGGGGCATATACCGGGGAGCTGTTTTTT
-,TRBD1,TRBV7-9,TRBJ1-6,CASSSTGDSPLHF,TGTGCCAGCAGCTCCACAGGGGATTCACCCCTCCACTTT
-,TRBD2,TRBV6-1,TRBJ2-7,CASSFQREVGQYF,TGTGCCAGCAGTTTTCAGCGGGAGGTAGGGCAGTACTTC
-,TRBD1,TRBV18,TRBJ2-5,CASSPVSGTGKTKETQYF,TGTGCCAGCTCACCCGTCTCCGGGACAGGGAAGACCAAAGAGACCCAGTACTTC
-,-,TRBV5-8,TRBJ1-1,CASSHGLKILSTEAFF,TGTGCCAGCAGCCATGGACTGAAGATCTTGAGCACTGAAGCTTTCTTT
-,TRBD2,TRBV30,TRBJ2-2,CAWGDGTTNTGELFF,TGTGCCTGGGGTGATGGGACTACGAACACCGGGGAGCTGTTTTTT
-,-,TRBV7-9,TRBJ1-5,CARGVGNQPQHF,TGTGCCAGAGGAGTTGGCAATCAGCCCCAGCATTTT
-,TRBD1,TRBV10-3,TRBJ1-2,CATDGQGRNYGYTF,TGTGCCACAGACGGACAGGGGCGGAACTATGGCTACACCTTC
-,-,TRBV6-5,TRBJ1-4,CASNRVDEKLFF,TGTGCCAGCAATAGGGTCGATGAAAAACTGTTTTTT
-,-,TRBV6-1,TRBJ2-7,CASRDNALYEQYF,TGTGCCAGCCGGGACAACGCACTTTACGAGCAGTACTTC
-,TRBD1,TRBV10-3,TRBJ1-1,CAISEGQGGKNTEAFF,TGTGCCATCAGTGAGGGACAGGGGGGAAAGAACACTGAAGCTTTCTTT
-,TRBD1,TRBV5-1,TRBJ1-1,CASSLGASTGVDRLGYTEAFF,TGCGCCAGCAGCTTGGGGGCCTCCACAGGGGTCGATCGTTTGGGTTACACTGAAGCTTTCTTT
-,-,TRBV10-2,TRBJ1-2,CASSEMRGSGYGYTF,TGCGCCAGCAGTGAAATGAGGGGGTCAGGCTATGGCTACACCTTC
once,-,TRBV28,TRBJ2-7,CASSPFNGYEQYF,TGTGCCAGCAGTCCTTTTAACGGTTACGAGCAGTACTTC
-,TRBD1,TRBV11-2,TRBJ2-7,CASGLRGSQGAYEQYF,TGTGCCAGCGGGCTAAGGGGTAGTCAGGGGGCCTACGAGCAGTACTTC
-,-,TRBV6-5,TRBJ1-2,CASSSRDLTYYGYTF,TGTGCCAGCAGTTCCCGGGACCTGACCTACTATGGCTACACCTTC
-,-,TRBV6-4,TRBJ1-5,CASRHPHNQPQHF,TGTGCCAGCAGACACCCCCACAATCAGCCCCAGCATTTT
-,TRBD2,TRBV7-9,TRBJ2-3,CASGLAGGPHTQYF,TGTGCCAGCGGACTAGCGGGGGGGCCACATACGCAGTATTTT
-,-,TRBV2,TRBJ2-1,CASSSQGTRNEQFF,TGTGCCAGCAGTTCCCAGGGGACACGTAATGAGCAGTTCTTC
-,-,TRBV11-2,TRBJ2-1,CASSLDWSTEQFF,TGTGCCAGCAGCTTAGATTGGAGCACTGAGCAGTTCTTC
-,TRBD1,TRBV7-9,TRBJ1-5,CASSSGQGGFNQPQHF,TGTGCCAGCAGCTCGGGACAGGGGGGATTCAATCAGCCCCAGCATTTT
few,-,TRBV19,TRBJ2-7,CASSIEFGSYEQYF,TGTGCCAGTAGTATAGAGTTCGGCTCCTACGAGCAGTACTTC
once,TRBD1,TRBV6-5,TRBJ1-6,CASSRDRPYNSPLHF,TGTGCCAGCAGCCGGGACAGACCTTATAATTCACCCCTCCACTTT
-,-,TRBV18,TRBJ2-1,CASSPPTTTSWGEQFF,TGTGCCAGCTCACCACCCACTACGACTAGTTGGGGTGAGCAGTTCTTC
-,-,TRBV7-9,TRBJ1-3,CASSRPGTESSGNTIYF,TGTGCCAGCAGCCGTCCCGGGACGGAGAGCTCTGGAAACACCATATATTTT
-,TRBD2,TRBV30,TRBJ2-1,CAWRMRAGAFYNEQFF,TGTGCCTGGAGGATGCGAGCGGGGGCCTTCTACAATGAGCAGTTCTTC
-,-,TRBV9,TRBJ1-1,CASRQDTENTEAFF,TGTGCCAGCAGACAGGACACCGAGAACACTGAAGCTTTCTTT